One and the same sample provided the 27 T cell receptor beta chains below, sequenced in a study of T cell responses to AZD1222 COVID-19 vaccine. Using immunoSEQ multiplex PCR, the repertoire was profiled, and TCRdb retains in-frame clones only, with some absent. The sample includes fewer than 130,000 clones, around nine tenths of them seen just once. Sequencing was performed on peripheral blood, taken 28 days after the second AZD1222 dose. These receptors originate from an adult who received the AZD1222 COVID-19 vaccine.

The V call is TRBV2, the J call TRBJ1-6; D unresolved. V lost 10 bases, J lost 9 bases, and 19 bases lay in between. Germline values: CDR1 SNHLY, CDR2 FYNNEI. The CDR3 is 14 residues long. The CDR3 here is CAIEVGVRGSPLHF. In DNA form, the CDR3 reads TGTGCCATCGAAGTGGGAGTCCGAGGTTCACCCCTCCACTTT.

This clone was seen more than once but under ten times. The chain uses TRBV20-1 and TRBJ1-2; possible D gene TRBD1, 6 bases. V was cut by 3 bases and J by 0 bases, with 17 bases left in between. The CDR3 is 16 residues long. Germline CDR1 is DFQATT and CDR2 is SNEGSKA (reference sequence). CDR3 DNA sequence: TGCAGTGCTAGTCTTTCTCGGACAGTACCTAACTATGGCTACACCTTC. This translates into CSASLSRTVPNYGYTF.

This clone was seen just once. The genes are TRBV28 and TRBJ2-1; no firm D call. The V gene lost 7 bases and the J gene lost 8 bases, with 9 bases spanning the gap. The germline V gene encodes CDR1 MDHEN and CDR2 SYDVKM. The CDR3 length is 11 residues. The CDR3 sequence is CASTNPHEQFF. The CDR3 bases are TGTGCCAGCACCAACCCCCATGAGCAGTTCTTC.

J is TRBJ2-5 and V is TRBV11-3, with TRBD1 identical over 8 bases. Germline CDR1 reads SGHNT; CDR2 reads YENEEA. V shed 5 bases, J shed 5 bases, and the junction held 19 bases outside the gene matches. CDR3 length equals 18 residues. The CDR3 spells CASSNRTGKGLSRETQYF. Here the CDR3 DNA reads TGTGCCAGCAGCAATCGGACAGGGAAAGGCCTAAGTCGGGAGACCCAGTACTTC.

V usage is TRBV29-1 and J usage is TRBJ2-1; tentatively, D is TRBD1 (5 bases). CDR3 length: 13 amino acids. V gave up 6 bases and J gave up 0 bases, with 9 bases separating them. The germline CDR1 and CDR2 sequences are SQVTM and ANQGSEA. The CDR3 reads CSVRQPSYNEQFF. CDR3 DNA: TGCAGCGTCAGACAGCCCTCCTACAATGAGCAGTTCTTC.

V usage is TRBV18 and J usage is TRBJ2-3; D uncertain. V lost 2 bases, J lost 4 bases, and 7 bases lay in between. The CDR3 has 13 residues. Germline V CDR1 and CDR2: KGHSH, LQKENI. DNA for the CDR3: TGTGCCAGCTCACCAGGGGAAGCAGATACGCAGTATTTT. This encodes CASSPGEADTQYF. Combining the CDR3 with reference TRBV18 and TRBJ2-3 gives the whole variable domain NAGVMQNPRHLVRRRGQEARLRCSPMKGHSHVYWYRQLPEEGLKFMVYLQKENIIDESGMPKERFSAEFPKEGPSILRIQQVVRGDSAAYFCASSPGEADTQYFGPGTRLTVL.

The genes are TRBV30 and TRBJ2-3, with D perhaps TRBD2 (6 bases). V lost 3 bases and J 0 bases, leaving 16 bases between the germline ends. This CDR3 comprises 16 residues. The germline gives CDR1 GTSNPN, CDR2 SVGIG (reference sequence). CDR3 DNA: TGTGCCTGGAGAGCTAGCGCGCTAAGAAGCACAGATACGCAGTATTTT. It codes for CAWRASALRSTDTQYF.

CDR3 residues: CASSLTGASTDTQYF. In DNA, the CDR3 is TGTGCCAGCAGCTTAACAGGGGCGAGCACAGATACGCAGTATTTT. The chain joins TRBV5-8 to TRBJ2-3; 7 positions match TRBD1. With V trimmed by 2 bases and J by 0 bases, 3 bases remained unmatched. The germline gives CDR1 SGHTS, CDR2 YDEGEE. The CDR3 is 15 amino acids.

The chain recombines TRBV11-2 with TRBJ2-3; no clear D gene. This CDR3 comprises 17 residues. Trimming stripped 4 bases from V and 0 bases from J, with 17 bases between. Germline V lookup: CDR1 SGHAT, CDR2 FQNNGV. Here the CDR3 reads CASSSIDSSFSTDTQYF. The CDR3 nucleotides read TGTGCCAGCAGCTCCATAGACTCCTCATTTAGCACAGATACGCAGTATTTT.

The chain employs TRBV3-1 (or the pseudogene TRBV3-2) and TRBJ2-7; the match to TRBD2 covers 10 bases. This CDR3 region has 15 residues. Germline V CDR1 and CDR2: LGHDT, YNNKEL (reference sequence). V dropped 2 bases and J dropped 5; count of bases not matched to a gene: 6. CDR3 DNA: TGTGCCAGCAGCCAAAGCGGGAGGGCAGTCGACGAGCAGTACTTC. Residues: CASSQSGRAVDEQYF.

The CDR3 here is CASSDDSNQPQHF. CDR3 bases: TGTGCCAGCAGCGATGACAGCAATCAGCCCCAGCATTTT. V usage is TRBV21-1 and J usage is TRBJ1-5. TRBV21-1 is a listed pseudogene. The CDR3 loop spans 13 amino acids.

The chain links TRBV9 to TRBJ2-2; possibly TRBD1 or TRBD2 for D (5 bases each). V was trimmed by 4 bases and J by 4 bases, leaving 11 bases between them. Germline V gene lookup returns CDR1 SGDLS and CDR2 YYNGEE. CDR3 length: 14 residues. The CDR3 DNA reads TGTGCCAGCAGCAGGGACGGTTTCACCGGGGAGCTGTTTTTT. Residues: CASSRDGFTGELFF.

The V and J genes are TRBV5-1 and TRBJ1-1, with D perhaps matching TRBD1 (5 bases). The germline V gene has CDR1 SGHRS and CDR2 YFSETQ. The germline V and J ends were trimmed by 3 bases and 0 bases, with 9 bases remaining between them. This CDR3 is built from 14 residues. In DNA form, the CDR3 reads TGCGCCAGCAGCTGGAAGGGGTTGAACACTGAAGCTTTCTTT. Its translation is CASSWKGLNTEAFF. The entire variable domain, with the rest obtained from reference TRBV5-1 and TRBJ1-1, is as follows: KAGVTQTPRYLIKTRGQQVTLSCSPISGHRSVSWYQQTPGQGLQFLFEYFSETQRNKGNFPGRFSGRQFSNSRSEMNVSTLELGDSALYLCASSWKGLNTEAFFGQGTRLTVV.

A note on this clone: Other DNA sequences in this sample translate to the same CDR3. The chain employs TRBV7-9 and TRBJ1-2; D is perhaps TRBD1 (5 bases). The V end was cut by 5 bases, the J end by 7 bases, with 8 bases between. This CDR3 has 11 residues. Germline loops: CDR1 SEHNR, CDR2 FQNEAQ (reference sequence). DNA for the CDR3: TGTGCCAGCAGCAGGCAGGGTGGCTACACCTTC. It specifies CASSRQGGYTF.

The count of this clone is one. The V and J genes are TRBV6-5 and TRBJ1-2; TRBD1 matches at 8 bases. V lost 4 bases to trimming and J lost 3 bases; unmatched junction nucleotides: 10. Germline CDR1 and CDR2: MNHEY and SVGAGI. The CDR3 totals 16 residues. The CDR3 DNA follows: TGTGCCAGCAGTTCCACGGGAGGACAGGGAGACTATGGCTACACCTTC. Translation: CASSSTGGQGDYGYTF.

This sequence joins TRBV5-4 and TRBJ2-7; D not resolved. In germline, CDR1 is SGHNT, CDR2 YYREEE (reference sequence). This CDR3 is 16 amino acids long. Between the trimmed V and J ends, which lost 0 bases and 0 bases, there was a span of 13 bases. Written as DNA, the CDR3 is TGTGCCAGCAGCTTGGCCAGGCAACAGAGCTCCTACGAGCAGTACTTC. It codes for CASSLARQQSSYEQYF. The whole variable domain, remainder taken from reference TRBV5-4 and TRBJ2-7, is ETGVTQSPTHLIKTRGQQVTLRCSSQSGHNTVSWYQQALGQGPQFIFQYYREEENGRGNFPPRFSGLQFPNYSSELNVNALELDDSALYLCASSLARQQSSYEQYFGPGTRLTVT.

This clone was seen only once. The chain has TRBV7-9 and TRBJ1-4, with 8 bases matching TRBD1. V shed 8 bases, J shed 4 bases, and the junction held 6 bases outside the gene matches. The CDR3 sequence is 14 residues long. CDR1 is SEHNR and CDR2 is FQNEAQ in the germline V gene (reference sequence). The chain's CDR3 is CASGGQGRNEKLFF. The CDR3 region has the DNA TGTGCCAGCGGTGGACAGGGCCGTAATGAAAAACTGTTTTTT.

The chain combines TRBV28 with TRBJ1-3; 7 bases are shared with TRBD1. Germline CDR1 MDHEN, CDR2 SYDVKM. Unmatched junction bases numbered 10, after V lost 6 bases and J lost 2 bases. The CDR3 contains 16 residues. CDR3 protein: CASSSGGRAPGNTIYF. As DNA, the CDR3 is TGTGCCAGCAGCTCAGGGGGTCGGGCGCCTGGAAACACCATATATTTT.

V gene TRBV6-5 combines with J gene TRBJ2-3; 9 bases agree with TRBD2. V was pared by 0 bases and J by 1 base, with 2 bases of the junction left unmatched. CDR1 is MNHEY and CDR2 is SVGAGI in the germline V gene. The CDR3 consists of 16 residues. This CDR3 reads CASSYSGGRGTDTQYF. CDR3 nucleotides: TGTGCCAGCAGTTACTCCGGCGGGAGGGGCACAGATACGCAGTATTTT.

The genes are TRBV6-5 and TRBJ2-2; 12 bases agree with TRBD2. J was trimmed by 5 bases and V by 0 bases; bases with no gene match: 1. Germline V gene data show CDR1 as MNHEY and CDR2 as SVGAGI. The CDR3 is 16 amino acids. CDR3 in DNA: TGTGCCAGCAGTTACTCGGGGACTAGCGGGACCGGGGAGCTGTTTTTT. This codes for CASSYSGTSGTGELFF.

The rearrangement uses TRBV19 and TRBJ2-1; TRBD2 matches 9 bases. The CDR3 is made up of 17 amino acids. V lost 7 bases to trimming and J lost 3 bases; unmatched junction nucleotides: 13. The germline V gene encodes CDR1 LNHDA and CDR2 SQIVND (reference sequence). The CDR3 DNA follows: TGTGCCAGTACCCTTAGGTTCAGCGGGAGGAGCTACAATGAGCAGTTCTTC. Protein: CASTLRFSGRSYNEQFF.

The CDR3 region is CASSPLEREYNEQFF. CDR3 in DNA: TGTGCCAGCTCACCCCTCGAGCGGGAGTACAATGAGCAGTTCTTC. This sequence joins TRBV18 and TRBJ2-1; TRBD2 aligns across 8 bases. Trimming removed 3 bases from V and 4 bases from J; junction bases left unmatched: 5. This CDR3 has 15 amino acids. Germline V gene lookup returns CDR1 KGHSH and CDR2 LQKENI. The variable domain in full, completed from reference TRBV18 and TRBJ2-1, reads NAGVMQNPRHLVRRRGQEARLRCSPMKGHSHVYWYRQLPEEGLKFMVYLQKENIIDESGMPKERFSAEFPKEGPSILRIQQVVRGDSAAYFCASSPLEREYNEQFFGPGTRLTVL.

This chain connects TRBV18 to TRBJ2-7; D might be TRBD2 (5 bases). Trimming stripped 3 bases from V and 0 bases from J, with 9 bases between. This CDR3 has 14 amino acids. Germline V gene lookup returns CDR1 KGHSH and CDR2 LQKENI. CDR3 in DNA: TGTGCCAGCTCACCCGCGGGCCTCTCCTACGAGCAGTACTTC. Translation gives CASSPAGLSYEQYF.

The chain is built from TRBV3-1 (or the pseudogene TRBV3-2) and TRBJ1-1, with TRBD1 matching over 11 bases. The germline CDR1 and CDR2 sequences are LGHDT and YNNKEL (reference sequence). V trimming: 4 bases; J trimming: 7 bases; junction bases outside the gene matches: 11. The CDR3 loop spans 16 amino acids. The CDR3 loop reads CASSPQDRGRRVEAFF. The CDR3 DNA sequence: TGTGCCAGCAGCCCTCAGGACAGGGGGCGCCGGGTTGAAGCTTTCTTT.

CDR3 in DNA: TGTGCCAGCAGTTTGGTGCGGCTAGCGGGTTATGAGCAGTTCTTC. Its translation is CASSLVRLAGYEQFF. The genes are TRBV27 and TRBJ2-1; 8 bases are a match to TRBD2. This CDR3 spans 15 amino acids. V trimming: 3 bases; J trimming: 8 bases; junction bases outside the gene matches: 9. Per the germline V gene, CDR1 is MNHEY and CDR2 is SMNVEV (reference sequence).

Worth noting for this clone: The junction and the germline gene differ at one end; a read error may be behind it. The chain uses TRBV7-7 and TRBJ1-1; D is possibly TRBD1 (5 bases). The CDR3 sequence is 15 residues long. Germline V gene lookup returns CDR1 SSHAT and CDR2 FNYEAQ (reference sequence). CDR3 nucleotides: TGTGCTAGCAGCTTAGCGCTGGGGACTAACACTGAAGCTTTCTTT. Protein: CASSLALGTNTEAFF. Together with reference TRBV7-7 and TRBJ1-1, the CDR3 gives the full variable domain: GAGVSQSPRYKVTKRGQDVTLRCDPISSHATLYWYQQALGQGPEFLTYFNYEAQPDKSGLPSDRFSAERPEGSISTLTIQRTEQRDSAMYRCASSLALGTNTEAFFGQGTRLTVV.

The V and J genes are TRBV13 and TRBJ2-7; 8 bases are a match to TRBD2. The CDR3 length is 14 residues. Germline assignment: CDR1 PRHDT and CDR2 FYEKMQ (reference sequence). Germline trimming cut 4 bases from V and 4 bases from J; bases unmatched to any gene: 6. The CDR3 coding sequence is TGTGCCAGCAGCTCGGGACTAGTCGATTACGAGCAGTACTTC. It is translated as CASSSGLVDYEQYF.